This TCR beta chain was obtained from a study of graft-versus-host responses after intestinal transplantation. Study overall: All recipients were given anti-thymocyte globulin induction, and tacrolimus and steroids were then administered for around three years.

Clones were read by immunoSEQ multiplex PCR, and TCRdb kept only the in-frame ones, dropping some. The sample has about 100,000 clones, approximately 84% seen once. Trimming took 3 bases from V and 4 from J, leaving 15 bases between them. This CDR3 spans 15 amino acids. Germline lookup yields CDR1 LNHNV and CDR2 YYDKDF (reference sequence). With respect to this clone: Its antigen is unknown.

The sequence came from a human donor who was the organ donor for an intestinal transplant. This rearrangement joins TRBV15 to TRBJ2-5; D ambiguous. The sequencing here drew on unstimulated CD4+ T cells sorted from spleen or lymph node cells, taken before transplant. The CDR3 DNA is TGTGCCACCAGCAGCCGACTGGACCCACGAGAGACCCAGTACTTC. Protein: CATSSRLDPRETQYF.